Listed below are T cell receptor beta chains from one sample, sequenced in a study of Ad26.COV2.S vaccination and SARS-CoV-2 variants. Sequencing used immunoSEQ multiplex PCR; TCRdb keeps in-frame clones, though not all of them. The sample records a few hundred thousand clones, around nine tenths being singletons. Here the sequenced sample was peripheral blood, taken in a trial of Ad26.COV2.S vaccine versus placebo. The source is a person between 18 and 65 years old who received the Ad26.COV2.S COVID-19 vaccine or a placebo. Each CDR3 is given with its conserved first and last residue. The D gene is left open where the match is weak. Clone sizes are given selectively: once, few, many, or a class where the clone is expanded.

TRBD1 | TRBJ2-1 | NA | TRBV18 | CASSLSPGRTGYNEQFF | TGTGCCAGCTCACTTTCTCCCGGTAGGACAGGTTACAATGAGCAGTTCTTC
TRBD2 | TRBJ2-3 | NA | TRBV5-4 | CASSFSAGNTDTQYF | TGTGCCAGCAGCTTTTCAGCGGGGAACACAGATACGCAGTATTTT
NA | TRBJ1-1 | NA | TRBV3-1/TRBV3-2 | CASSQGQAVTEAFF | TGTGCCAGCAGCCAAGGACAGGCAGTCACTGAAGCTTTCTTT
NA | TRBJ2-2 | once | TRBV5-6 | CASSLVNLNTGELFF | TGTGCCAGCAGCTTAGTAAACCTGAACACCGGGGAGCTGTTTTTT
TRBD1 | TRBJ1-2 | NA | TRBV18 | CASSQSGTDYGYTF | TGTGCCAGCTCACAATCCGGGACAGACTATGGCTACACCTTC
NA | TRBJ2-7 | NA | TRBV9 | CASSVAIGASYEQYF | TGTGCCAGCAGCGTAGCTATAGGGGCATCCTACGAGCAGTACTTC
NA | TRBJ2-5 | NA | TRBV14 | CASSPTRETQYF | TGTGCCAGCAGCCCGACAAGGGAGACCCAGTACTTC
TRBD2 | TRBJ2-1 | NA | TRBV28 | CATHGGEFVEQFF | TGTGCCACCCACGGGGGGGAGTTTGTTGAGCAGTTCTTC
NA | TRBJ2-7 | NA | TRBV5-4 | CASSPWGGSYEQYF | TGTGCCAGCAGCCCCTGGGGTGGCTCCTACGAGCAGTACTTC
NA | TRBJ2-5 | NA | TRBV7-8 | CASSLNAGAETQYF | TGTGCCAGCAGCTTAAACGCGGGTGCGGAGACCCAGTACTTC
TRBD2 | TRBJ2-1 | NA | TRBV7-2 | CASSLPGLTYNEQFF | TGTGCCAGCAGCTTACCGGGACTAACCTACAATGAGCAGTTCTTC
NA | TRBJ1-5 | NA | TRBV19 | CASTVTAGPITQHF | TGTGCCAGTACCGTGACGGCAGGGCCGATTACCCAGCATTTT
NA | TRBJ2-7 | NA | TRBV30 | CAWSVRWSYEQYF | TGTGCCTGGAGTGTAAGGTGGAGCTACGAGCAGTACTTC
NA | TRBJ1-5 | NA | TRBV19 | CASSMSTRGNQPQHF | TGTGCCAGTAGTATGTCGACGAGGGGCAATCAGCCCCAGCATTTT
TRBD2 | TRBJ2-7 | NA | TRBV27 | CASSFGGYEQYF | TGTGCCAGCAGTTTCGGGGGGTACGAGCAGTACTTC
NA | TRBJ1-1 | NA | TRBV19 | CASSFGMNTEAFF | TGTGCCAGTAGTTTCGGAATGAACACTGAAGCTTTCTTT
NA | TRBJ1-1 | NA | TRBV29-1 | CSVNGGDTEAFF | TGCAGCGTCAATGGGGGGGACACTGAAGCTTTCTTT
NA | TRBJ1-1 | once | TRBV11-2 | CASSLWSLGTYTEAFF | TGTGCCAGCAGCTTATGGAGTCTGGGGACCTACACTGAAGCTTTCTTT
NA | TRBJ2-2 | NA | TRBV30 | CAWRRGPTGELFF | TGTGCCTGGAGACGGGGGCCCACCGGGGAGCTGTTTTTT
TRBD1 | TRBJ1-4 | NA | TRBV19 | CASSIPGGANEKLFF | TGTGCCAGTAGTATACCAGGGGGCGCGAATGAAAAACTGTTTTTT
NA | TRBJ2-5 | NA | TRBV19 | CASESPGQETQYF | TGTGCCAGCGAATCACCGGGCCAAGAGACCCAGTACTTC
NA | TRBJ1-5 | NA | TRBV20-1 | CSASPRLGSNQPQHF | TGCAGTGCTAGTCCCAGGCTGGGTAGCAATCAGCCCCAGCATTTT
NA | TRBJ2-3 | NA | TRBV4-3 | CASSQATIQQGLDTQYF | TGCGCCAGCAGCCAGGCCACGATCCAGCAAGGTTTAGATACGCAGTATTTT
TRBD1 | TRBJ2-1 | NA | TRBV24-1 | CATSEPGQGIGNEQFF | TGTGCCACCAGTGAACCCGGACAGGGGATCGGCAATGAGCAGTTCTTC
TRBD1 | TRBJ2-7 | once | TRBV2 | CASWDRDYEQYF | TGTGCCAGCTGGGACAGGGACTACGAGCAGTACTTC
TRBD2 | TRBJ2-3 | NA | TRBV5-5 | CASSLRSGGARDTQYF | TGTGCCAGCAGCTTGCGTAGCGGGGGGGCCAGAGATACGCAGTATTTT
NA | TRBJ2-5 | NA | TRBV18 | CASSSGRQGGQETQYF | TGTGCCAGCTCGTCGGGGCGGCAGGGGGGGCAAGAGACCCAGTACTTC